One and the same sample provided the 27 T cell receptor beta chains below, sequenced in a study of brain T cells in children with intractable seizures. TCRdb's table, derived via immunoSEQ multiplex PCR, lists solely in-frame clones and lacks some. Among some 64,000 clones listed, about 96% were seen once. Material: peripheral blood, obtained at surgery. These receptors all stem from a boy under two years old with focal cortical dysplasia and intractable seizures.

V is TRBV5-1 and J is TRBJ1-2; possibly TRBD1 for D (6 bases). The length of the CDR3 is 17 residues. Germline CDR1 and CDR2: SGHRS and YFSETQ. V shed 1 base and J shed 4 bases, with 20 bases lying between them. CDR3 nucleotides: TGCGCCAGCAGCTTGTGGGCAGGGGCTCAAGGGATCTATGGCTACACCTTC. Translating it yields CASSLWAGAQGIYGYTF.

The V call is TRBV5-1, the J call TRBJ2-1; 11 bases match TRBD2. Germline V gene lookup returns CDR1 SGHRS and CDR2 YFSETQ. V dropped 4 bases and J dropped 3; count of bases not matched to a gene: 3. CDR3 length: 15 amino acids. CDR3 loop: CASSPTSGGYNEQFF. The CDR3 DNA reads TGCGCCAGCAGCCCTACTAGCGGGGGCTACAATGAGCAGTTCTTC.

The chain combines TRBV6-2 or TRBV6-3 with TRBJ2-7; 11 bases line up with TRBD2. The J segment lost 1 base and the V segment lost 6 bases, leaving 5 bases of the junction unmatched. The CDR3 has 15 amino acids. In germline, CDR1 is MNHEY, CDR2 SVGEGT. CDR3 coding DNA: TGTGCCAGCAGCCTAGGACTAGCGGGTTCCTACGAGCAGTACTTC. Its protein product is CASSLGLAGSYEQYF.

This chain connects TRBV6-1 to TRBJ1-2, with D tentatively TRBD1 (5 bases). V was cut by 2 bases and J by 12 bases, with 16 bases left in between. The CDR3 has 13 amino acids. Germline loops: CDR1 MNHNS, CDR2 SASEGT. The CDR3 DNA follows: TGTGCCAGCAGTGAAATCGTAGAAGACAGAAACACCTTC. This gives the protein CASSEIVEDRNTF.

Regarding this clone: Mismatch with germline at one junction end may stem from a read error. The chain uses TRBV7-2 and TRBJ2-1, with D perhaps matching TRBD2 (7 bases). This CDR3 region has 14 residues. Germline CDR1 is SGHTA and CDR2 is FQGNSA. The CDR3 coding sequence is TGTGCCAGCACCTTAGGGGGGGCCTACAATGAGCAGTTCTTC. Protein: CASTLGGAYNEQFF.

The CDR3 nucleotides read TGTGCCAGCAGTTTGTCGGCTTGGAGGGCCGGCTCTGGAAACACCATATATTTT. It is translated as CASSLSAWRAGSGNTIYF. The rearrangement links TRBV27 to TRBJ1-3; D not certain. The germline V and J ends were trimmed by 3 bases and 0 bases, with 18 bases remaining between them. Germline CDR1 is MNHEY and CDR2 is SMNVEV (reference sequence). The CDR3 extends over 18 amino acids.

The rearrangement uses TRBV9 and TRBJ2-1; the match to TRBD2 covers 10 bases. V trimming: 0 bases; J trimming: 9 bases; junction bases outside the gene matches: 3. This CDR3 spans 14 amino acids. CDR1 and CDR2 from the germline V gene are SGDLS and YYNGEE. The CDR3 DNA reads TGTGCCAGCAGCGTAGCTAGCGGGAGAGGTGAGCAGTTCTTC. It is translated as CASSVASGRGEQFF.

The chain joins TRBV3-1 (or the pseudogene TRBV3-2) to TRBJ2-7; possible D gene TRBD1, 5 bases. The CDR3 loop spans 13 amino acids. Germline assignment: CDR1 LGHDT and CDR2 YNNKEL (reference sequence). Trimming removed 2 bases at V and 4 bases at J, with 9 bases between. CDR3 sequence reads: CASSQRQGYEQYF. The CDR3 nucleotides read TGTGCCAGCAGCCAACGCCAGGGATACGAGCAGTACTTC.

The chain links TRBV6-6 to TRBJ1-2, with 8 bases that match TRBD1. This CDR3 contains 15 residues. The V segment lost 7 bases and the J segment 4 bases; nucleotides outside the gene matches: 11. The germline gives CDR1 MNHNY, CDR2 SVGAGI (reference sequence). This CDR3 is CASNRGSSSSYGYTF. CDR3 DNA: TGTGCCAGCAACAGGGGGTCCAGTTCCTCCTATGGCTACACCTTC.

V gene TRBV5-4 combines with J gene TRBJ2-3; D is ambiguous. This CDR3 comprises 14 residues. Germline values: CDR1 SGHNT, CDR2 YYREEE (reference sequence). V lost 4 bases to trimming and J lost 5 bases, with 14 bases between them. Here the CDR3 DNA reads TGTGCCAGCAGCCCCTCGTCCCATCTAGATACGCAGTATTTT. It encodes CASSPSSHLDTQYF.

The CDR3: CASSPPRLGIYNEQFF. CDR3 nucleotides: TGTGCCAGCAGCCCCCCGCGACTAGGGATTTACAATGAGCAGTTCTTC. This chain links TRBV7-6 with TRBJ2-1; a possible D gene is TRBD2 (6 bases). Germline assignment: CDR1 SGHVS and CDR2 FNYEAQ. Trimming removed 5 bases at V and 4 bases at J, with 18 bases between. The CDR3 sequence is 16 residues long.

The DNA of the CDR3 is TGTGCCAGCAGTAAAACAGGGGGCGCCCAGCCCCAGCATTTT. Protein product: CASSKTGGAQPQHF. V usage is TRBV27 and J usage is TRBJ1-5; 9 bases are shared with TRBD1. CDR1 and CDR2 from the germline V gene are MNHEY and SMNVEV (reference sequence). There are 14 residues in the CDR3. The V gene end was trimmed by 5 bases and the J gene end by 7 bases; junction bases not matched to a gene: 6.

The V call is TRBV6-1, the J call TRBJ2-1, with D perhaps matching TRBD2 (6 bases). Germline V gene sequence: CDR1 MNHNS, CDR2 SASEGT. The CDR3 totals 16 residues. Deletions cut 4 bases from V and 4 bases from J, with 17 bases between. The CDR3 DNA reads TGTGCCAGCAGTGCCGGAGGAGGGACTTCTTACAATGAGCAGTTCTTC. It is translated as CASSAGGGTSYNEQFF.

The rearrangement joins TRBV5-1 to TRBJ2-7; D may match TRBD1 or TRBD2 (6 bases each). Trimming took 4 bases from V and 5 from J, leaving 19 bases between them. CDR1 and CDR2 (germline): SGHRS, YFSETQ. The CDR3 length is 15 residues. The CDR3 DNA follows: TGCGCCAGCAGCCCGGGGGCCATGTTTTCCCACGAGCAGTACTTC. It translates to CASSPGAMFSHEQYF.

The CDR3, as DNA: TGTGCCAGCAGCCCGGGTTCCCATATTGGAGATACGCAGTATTTT. Translation gives CASSPGSHIGDTQYF. The V and J genes are TRBV6-5 and TRBJ2-3; unclear D gene. Deletions cut 6 bases from V and 5 bases from J, with 18 bases between. CDR1 is MNHEY and CDR2 is SVGAGI in the germline V gene. The length of the CDR3 is 15 residues.

The gene calls are TRBV2 and TRBJ2-5; D not resolved. Germline CDR1 and CDR2: SNHLY and FYNNEI. The germline V and J ends were trimmed by 2 bases and 2 bases, with 0 bases remaining between them. CDR3 length equals 11 residues. CDR3 nucleotides: TGTGCCAGCAGTGAACAAGAGACCCAGTACTTC. This gives the protein CASSEQETQYF.

The rearrangement uses TRBV4-2 and TRBJ2-1, with unresolved D. The V end was cut by 0 bases, the J end by 8 bases, with 8 bases between. The CDR3 has 13 residues. Germline V gene lookup returns CDR1 LGHNA and CDR2 YNFKEQ. The CDR3 spells CASSQDFWHEQFF. For the CDR3, the DNA is TGTGCCAGCAGCCAAGATTTCTGGCATGAGCAGTTCTTC.

The chain employs TRBV15 and TRBJ2-1; 9 bases fit TRBD2. V shed 2 bases and J 5 bases; nucleotides not matched to a gene: 1. CDR3 length: 14 amino acids. Germline values: CDR1 LNHNV, CDR2 YYDKDF (reference sequence). CDR3 DNA: TGTGCCACCAGCAGACGACTAGCGGACAATGAGCAGTTCTTC. Protein: CATSRRLADNEQFF.

The chain couples TRBV19 to TRBJ2-7; 7 nucleotides match TRBD2. J gave up 2 bases and V 1 base, and 5 bases lay outside the gene matches. Per the germline V gene, CDR1 is LNHDA and CDR2 is SQIVND (reference sequence). The CDR3 has 15 residues. CDR3: CASSIGFGLAYEQYF. The CDR3 DNA reads TGTGCCAGTAGTATAGGGTTCGGACTAGCCTACGAGCAGTACTTC.

The V and J genes are TRBV4-1 and TRBJ2-5, with 9 bases lining up with TRBD2. In germline, CDR1 is MGHRA, CDR2 YSYEKL. This CDR3 spans 19 amino acids. The trim removed 1 base at V and 2 bases at J, leaving 14 bases unmatched. The DNA of the CDR3 is TGCGCCAGCAGCCAAGGCCCGCACCTTCTAGCGGGAAAACAAGAGACCCAGTACTTC. Translating it yields CASSQGPHLLAGKQETQYF.

V gene TRBV6-5 combines with J gene TRBJ2-7; D possibly corresponds to TRBD1 (6 bases). Trimming took 1 base from V and 3 from J, leaving 16 bases between them. Germline CDR1 and CDR2: MNHEY and SVGAGI. This CDR3 has 16 amino acids. CDR3 coding DNA: TGTGCCAGCAGTTACTTAACACAGGGTCGAAACTACGAGCAGTACTTC. Translation gives CASSYLTQGRNYEQYF.

This sequence joins TRBV9 and TRBJ2-7, with 7 bases identical to TRBD1. V lost 0 bases to trimming and J lost 3 bases; unmatched junction nucleotides: 6. CDR3 length: 15 amino acids. CDR1 and CDR2 (germline): SGDLS, YYNGEE. CDR3 region: CASSVGQGTIYEQYF. In DNA, the CDR3 is TGTGCCAGCAGCGTAGGACAGGGAACTATCTACGAGCAGTACTTC.

This clone was seen only once. V gene TRBV9 combines with J gene TRBJ2-1; the D call may be TRBD1 or TRBD2 (5 bases each). The V gene lost 0 bases and the J gene lost 6 bases, with 13 bases spanning the gap. Germline CDR1 and CDR2: SGDLS and YYNGEE. CDR3 length equals 15 residues. Here the CDR3 reads CASSVGGGFVNEQFF. DNA of the CDR3: TGTGCCAGCAGCGTAGGTGGGGGATTCGTCAATGAGCAGTTCTTC.

V is TRBV7-6 and J is TRBJ2-7; 12 nucleotides align to TRBD2. V was clipped by 5 bases and J by 3 bases; unmatched bases: 14. The germline V gene encodes CDR1 SGHVS and CDR2 FNYEAQ. The CDR3 contains 18 residues. The CDR3, as DNA: TGTGCCAGCAGCCCTGAGACTAGCGGGAGCCTGGGTGACTACGAGCAGTACTTC. Translated: CASSPETSGSLGDYEQYF.

The V call is TRBV5-4, the J call TRBJ1-1; maybe TRBD1 (5 bases). CDR3 size: 14 residues. Trimming took 3 bases from V and 3 from J, leaving 12 bases between them. Per the germline V gene, CDR1 is SGHNT and CDR2 is YYREEE (reference sequence). In DNA form, the CDR3 reads TGTGCCAGCAGCTCGTCCGGGGGACACACTGAAGCTTTCTTT. It codes for CASSSSGGHTEAFF.

The chain uses TRBV7-9 and TRBJ2-1, with D uncertain. CDR3 length: 17 residues. The germline V and J ends were trimmed by 4 bases and 4 bases, with 20 bases remaining between them. The germline gives CDR1 SEHNR, CDR2 FQNEAQ (reference sequence). In DNA, the CDR3 is TGTGCCAGCAGCTCTACGGCCCCTACTGAGTGGTACAATGAGCAGTTCTTC. Protein product: CASSSTAPTEWYNEQFF.

The rearrangement joins TRBV3-1 (or the pseudogene TRBV3-2) to TRBJ2-3, with D tentatively TRBD2 (6 bases). The V and J ends lost 4 bases and 0 bases respectively, with 23 bases between them. Germline CDR1 reads LGHDT; CDR2 reads YNNKEL (reference sequence). The CDR3 runs to 19 residues. The CDR3 nucleotides read TGTGCCAGCAGCCTTATTGGGGGGAATAAGTGGTCTAGCACAGATACGCAGTATTTT. Translated, it gives CASSLIGGNKWSSTDTQYF.